This TCR beta chain was retrieved from a study of T cells expressing NK-cell markers. At the level of the study: According to the study, TCR beta repertoires originated from sorted CD3+CD56+NKG2C+, CD3+CD56+NKG2C- and CD3+CD56-NKG2C+ T cells. Serological testing identified most of the eight sequenced donors as HCMV-seropositive and one as seronegative. General observations from the study: Of the CD8+ T cells in roughly 6 donors, roughly 1.0-7.5% belonged to dominant NKG2C+ clonotypes. A handful of donors showed these clonotypes also leading the CD3+CD56-NKG2C+ fraction.

TCRdb reprocessed the 5' RACE reads and reports one entry per CDR3 protein, with no DNA. The data show 500,000 or so distinct CDR3 sequences, and the top ten clones hold less than 4.5%. The CDR3 spans 15 residues. From germline, CDR1 is SGHDT and CDR2 YYEEEE. Comment on this clonotype: Antigen: not known.

V is TRBV5-6 and J is TRBJ2-3; TCRdb picks TRBD1, but there is no DNA to check that call. This clonotype originated in a man between 18 and 29 years old in good health. Sequences were obtained from blood T cells: a sorted CD56 or NKG2C T cell subset, CD4+ or CD8+ T cells, or bulk PBMC T cells (not recorded which). This CDR3 is CASSPGQSHTDTQYF.